This T cell receptor (beta chain) was observed in a study of T cells in Graves' hyperthyroidism and ophthalmopathy. The germline gives CDR1 LNHDA, CDR2 SQIVND (reference sequence). Losses at the gene ends were 4 bases for V and 6 bases for J; bases not matched to a gene: 6. There are 15 residues in the CDR3. Exclusion criteria comprised uncontrolled infection, other autoimmune disease, pregnancy or lactation. Thyroid ultrasound and orbital computed tomography, with clinical symptoms and serum thyroxine and TRAb, informed diagnoses. It was RNA transcripts that yielded the amplified TCR beta CDR3 regions. RT-PCR in the first round (using the HTBI primer set) targeted the TCR CDR3. One entry per CDR3 protein, called by TCRdb with MiXCR from the multiplex PCR reads. Among hundreds of thousands of distinct CDR3 sequences listed, around 20% were seen once.

The chain couples TRBV19 to TRBJ2-3; 11 nucleotides align to TRBD1. This TCR was sampled from a middle-aged man with Graves' ophthalmopathy. Sequencing used blood. CDR3 DNA: TGTGCCAGTAGTAGGCGGACAGGGGGCTCGGATACGCAGTATTTT. Translated: CASSRRTGGSDTQYF.